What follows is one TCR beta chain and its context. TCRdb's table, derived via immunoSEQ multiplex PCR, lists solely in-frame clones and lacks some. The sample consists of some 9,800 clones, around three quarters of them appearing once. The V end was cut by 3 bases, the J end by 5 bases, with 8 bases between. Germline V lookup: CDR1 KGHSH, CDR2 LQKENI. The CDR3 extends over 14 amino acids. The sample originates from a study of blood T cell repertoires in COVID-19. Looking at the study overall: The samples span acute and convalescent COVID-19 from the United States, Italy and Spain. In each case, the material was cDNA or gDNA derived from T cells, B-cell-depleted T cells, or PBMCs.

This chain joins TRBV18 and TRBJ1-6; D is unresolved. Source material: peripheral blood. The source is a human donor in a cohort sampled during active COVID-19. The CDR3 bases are TGTGCCAGCTCACCTAACAGAAATAATTCACCCCTCCACTTT. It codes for CASSPNRNNSPLHF.